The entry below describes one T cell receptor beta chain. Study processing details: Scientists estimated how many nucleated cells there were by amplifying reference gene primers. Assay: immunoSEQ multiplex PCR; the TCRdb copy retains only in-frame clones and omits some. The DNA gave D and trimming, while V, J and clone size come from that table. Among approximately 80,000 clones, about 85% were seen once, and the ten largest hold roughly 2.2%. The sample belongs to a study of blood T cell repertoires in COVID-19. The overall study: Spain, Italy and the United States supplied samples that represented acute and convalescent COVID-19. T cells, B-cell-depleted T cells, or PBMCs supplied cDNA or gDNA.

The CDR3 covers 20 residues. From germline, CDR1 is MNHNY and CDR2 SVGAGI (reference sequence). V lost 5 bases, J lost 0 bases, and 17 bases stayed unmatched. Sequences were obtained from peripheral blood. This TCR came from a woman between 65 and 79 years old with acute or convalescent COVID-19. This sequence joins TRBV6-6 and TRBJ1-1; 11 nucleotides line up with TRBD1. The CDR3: CASSQYGLGQGGLMNTEAFF. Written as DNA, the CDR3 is TGTGCCAGCAGTCAATACGGCCTGGGACAGGGGGGATTAATGAACACTGAAGCTTTCTTT.